The rows below give T cell receptor beta chains drawn from one sample of a study of cytomegalovirus exposure and HLA in healthy donors. The table came from immunoSEQ multiplex PCR; TCRdb's copy has only in-frame clones and leaves some out. The sample holds 200,000 or so clones; around 81% are singletons and the top ten take 2.1%. Sequencing input: PBMCs. All receptors come from a woman under 30 in good health and CMV-seropositive. Both conserved end residues are trimmed from each CDR3.

V	J	CDR3
TRBV6-1	TRBJ2-3	ASSDAFTTDTQY
TRBV28	TRBJ2-2	ASSRTPMNTGELF
TRBV19	TRBJ1-1	ASNYQPVNTEAF
TRBV9	TRBJ2-3	ASQRGDTQY
TRBV30	TRBJ1-4	AWSPTDSLGEKLF
TRBV9	TRBJ2-3	ASTKGPYAQVTQY
TRBV30	TRBJ2-5	AWNPGVQETQY
TRBV6-4	TRBJ1-2	ASSAGAGHYGYT
TRBV2	TRBJ1-6	ASSRQVYNSPLH
TRBV9	TRBJ2-1	ASSVLQNNEQF
TRBV6-4	TRBJ2-2	ASSDETNTGELF
TRBV27	TRBJ2-7	ASSSAGQGSSYEQY
TRBV5-1	TRBJ2-7	ASSGIGTGVYEQY
TRBV6-1	TRBJ1-5	ATKLRVGNQPQH
TRBV6-5	TRBJ1-4	ASSYSWTGGEKLF
TRBV10-1	TRBJ2-5	ASSAGTSGKETQY
TRBV6-5	TRBJ1-2	ASINPLGSYT
TRBV29-1	TRBJ2-7	SVRGGEQY
TRBV7-9	TRBJ2-2	ASSTNRGPGGELF
TRBV5-1	TRBJ1-1	ASSQGHAMNTEAF
TRBV6-1	TRBJ1-4	ASSEGGTYEKLF
TRBV4-1	TRBJ1-2	ASSQTGVGGDYGYT
TRBV7-7	TRBJ1-1	ASSLGQNTEAF
TRBV6-5	TRBJ1-1	ASSYSNRANTEAF
TRBV4-2	TRBJ1-5	ASSQENRGGPQH
TRBV9	TRBJ1-1	ASSVGIEFDSLTEAF
TRBV12-5	TRBJ2-2	ASGYPTGSGTGELF
TRBV20-1	TRBJ1-2	SPDGDGYT
TRBV9	TRBJ2-3	ASKRTSGETDTQY
TRBV7-7	TRBJ2-5	ASSLALVEGGETQY
TRBV2	TRBJ2-3	ASGGLDAPRGYTQY
TRBV19	TRBJ2-1	ASSSGGTYNEQF
TRBV4-1	TRBJ1-5	ASSQEGSHSNQPQH
TRBV9	TRBJ1-1	ASSVGHSNTEAF
TRBV7-9	TRBJ2-3	ASSIGQGDTQY
TRBV7-8	TRBJ2-2	AIAGEWNTGELF
TRBV9	TRBJ1-6	ASSVSGGYNSPLH
TRBV4-1	TRBJ2-2	ASSQGGGPGELF
TRBV7-9	TRBJ1-2	ASSTGTGDYGYT
TRBV5-1	TRBJ2-7	ASSVRTGDEQY
TRBV29-1	TRBJ1-1	SVWTGVGTEAF
TRBV2	TRBJ1-5	ASRGTGVGQPQH
TRBV28	TRBJ1-2	ASSLSTANYGYT
TRBV6-5	TRBJ1-2	ASRSLGVGYGYT
TRBV21-1	TRBJ2-6	TSSPLGDLSGANVLT
TRBV7-3	TRBJ2-2	ASSLTGTGSLGNTGELF
TRBV9	TRBJ2-4	ASSVGPAGTKNSQY
TRBV4-1	TRBJ2-7	ASSQGARDYEQY
TRBV7-8	TRBJ1-5	ASSLWDSHNQPQH
TRBV6-1	TRBJ2-6	ASSEGGSGANVLT